The clone carrying this T cell receptor (beta chain) appeared a few times. This sample is drawn from a study of T-cell memory formation after mild COVID-19. V lost 2 bases to trimming and J lost 9 bases, with 14 bases between them. The CDR3 has 13 amino acids. CDR1 DFQATT and CDR2 SNEGSKA come from the germline V gene (reference sequence). TCRdb reanalysed the 5' RACE reads using MiXCR and keeps one entry per CDR3 protein. The repertoire consists of about 140,000 distinct CDR3 sequences, with about 5.7% occurring once and the leading ten covering 2% to 2.5%. This clonotype originated in an adult woman who had mild COVID-19 (a few samples of this study predate the infection). Cell type and time point are not known. The J gene is TRBJ1-3, the V gene TRBV20-1; possible D gene TRBD1, 5 bases. Sequencing input: PBMCs or a T cell subset sorted from them (not recorded which). Here the CDR3 reads CSARWGTKGTIYF. CDR3 sequence (DNA): TGCAGTGCTAGATGGGGCACGAAGGGCACCATATATTTT.